These 2 T cell receptor beta chains originate from one sample sequenced in a study of cytomegalovirus exposure and HLA in healthy donors. The PCR made use of 60 Vbeta and 13 Jbeta primers. The method was immunoSEQ multiplex PCR; TCRdb's version includes in-frame clones alone and lacks a portion of them. The data show 160,000 or so clones, 70% to 80% seen once. Source material: PBMCs. The receptors were gathered from a male donor in good health and CMV-seronegative.

V and J are TRBV2 and TRBJ1-1, with 7 bases identical to TRBD1. The CDR3 has 13 amino acids. The V and J ends lost 6 bases and 4 bases, in that order; junction bases with no gene match: 5. Looked up from germline, CDR1 is SNHLY and CDR2 is FYNNEI. The CDR3 reads CASRGQRGTEAFF. The CDR3 DNA follows: TGTGCCAGCAGGGGACAGCGAGGCACTGAAGCTTTCTTT.

The V call is TRBV9, the J call TRBJ2-2; 8 bases agree with TRBD1. V was pared by 0 bases and J by 4 bases, with 2 bases of the junction left unmatched. The CDR3 spans 15 residues. Germline CDR1 reads SGDLS; CDR2 reads YYNGEE. The CDR3 DNA follows: TGTGCCAGCAGCGTAGGGACAGGGTTCACCGGGGAGCTGTTTTTT. Translating gives CASSVGTGFTGELFF.